The present T cell receptor (beta chain) was sequenced within a study of T cells in Graves' hyperthyroidism and ophthalmopathy. Amplified TCR beta CDR3 regions came from RNA transcripts. TCR CDR3 underwent first-round RT-PCR with the HTBI primer set. MiXCR, run by TCRdb on the multiplex PCR reads, gives a single entry per CDR3 protein. The sample shows around 540,000 distinct CDR3 sequences, about 16% of them seen only once. This clonotype occurred a few times. This TCR came from a woman aged 25 to 39 with Graves' ophthalmopathy. What was sequenced was blood.

The CDR3 nucleotides are TGCAGTGCTAGAGATTTGAGGGAGGGTATCGATGAGACCCAGTACTTC. Residues: CSARDLREGIDETQYF. The chain employs TRBV20-1 and TRBJ2-5, with 7 bases matching TRBD2. The ends lost 0 bases at V and 5 bases at J; junction bases unmatched: 12. From germline, CDR1 is DFQATT and CDR2 SNEGSKA (reference sequence). The CDR3 has 16 amino acids.